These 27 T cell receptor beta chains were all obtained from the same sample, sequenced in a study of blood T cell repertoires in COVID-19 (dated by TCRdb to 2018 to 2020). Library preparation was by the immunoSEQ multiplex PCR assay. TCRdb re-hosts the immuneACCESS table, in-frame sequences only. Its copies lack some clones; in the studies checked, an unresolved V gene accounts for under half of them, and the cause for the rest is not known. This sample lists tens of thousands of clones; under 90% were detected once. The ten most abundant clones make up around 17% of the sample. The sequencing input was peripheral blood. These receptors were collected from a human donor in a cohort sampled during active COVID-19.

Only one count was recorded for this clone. CDR3 protein: CAWRRRRLAGPTYEQYF. The DNA for the CDR3 is TGTGCCTGGAGAAGGAGGAGGCTAGCGGGACCTACCTACGAGCAGTACTTC. V is TRBV30 and J is TRBJ2-7; 9 bases match TRBD2. Trimming removed 3 bases from V and 2 bases from J; junction bases left unmatched: 14. CDR3 length equals 17 residues. CDR1 is GTSNPN and CDR2 is SVGIG in the germline V gene (reference sequence).

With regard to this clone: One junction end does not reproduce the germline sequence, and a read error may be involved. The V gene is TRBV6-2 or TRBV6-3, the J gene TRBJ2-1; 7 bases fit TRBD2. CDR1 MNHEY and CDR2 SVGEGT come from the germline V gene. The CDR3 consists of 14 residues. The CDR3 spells CASNPARDYKEQFF. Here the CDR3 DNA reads TGTGCCAGCAACCCCGCCCGGGACTACAAAGAGCAGTTCTTC.

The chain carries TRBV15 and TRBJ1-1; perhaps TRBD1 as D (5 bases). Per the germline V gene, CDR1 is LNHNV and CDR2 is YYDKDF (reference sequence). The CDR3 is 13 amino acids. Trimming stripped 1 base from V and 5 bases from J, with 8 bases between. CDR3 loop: CATSRGRGTEAFF. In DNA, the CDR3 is TGTGCCACCAGCAGAGGTCGGGGGACTGAAGCTTTCTTT.

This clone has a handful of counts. Written as DNA, the CDR3 is TGTGCCAGCAGATCAGGGTTCACCGGGGAGCTGTTTTTT. It is translated as CASRSGFTGELFF. The chain carries TRBV28 and TRBJ2-2, with D possibly being TRBD1 (5 bases). The germline V and J ends were trimmed by 6 bases and 4 bases, with 9 bases remaining between them. This CDR3 region has 13 residues. CDR1 MDHEN and CDR2 SYDVKM come from the germline V gene. The whole variable domain, filled in from reference TRBV28 and TRBJ2-2, reads DVKVTQSSRYLVKRTGEKVFLECVQDMDHENMFWYRQDPGLGLRLIYFSYDVKMKEKGDIPEGYSVSREKKERFSLILESASTNQTSMYLCASRSGFTGELFFGEGSRLTVL.

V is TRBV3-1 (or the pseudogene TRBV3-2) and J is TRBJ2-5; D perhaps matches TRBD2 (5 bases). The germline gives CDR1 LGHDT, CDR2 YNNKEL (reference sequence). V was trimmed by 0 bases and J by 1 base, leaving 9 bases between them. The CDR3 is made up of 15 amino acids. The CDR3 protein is CASSQDLGIQETQYF. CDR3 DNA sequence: TGTGCCAGCAGCCAAGATCTCGGGATCCAAGAGACCCAGTACTTC.

The CDR3: CASRPTGGASYEQYF. CDR3 nucleotides: TGTGCCAGCAGGCCGACAGGGGGCGCGTCCTACGAGCAGTACTTC. This chain connects TRBV27 to TRBJ2-7; the match to TRBD1 covers 10 bases. The CDR3 extends over 15 amino acids. Germline V gives CDR1 MNHEY, CDR2 SMNVEV (reference sequence). After removal of 6 bases from V and 1 base from J, the junction contained 6 bases not matched to a gene.

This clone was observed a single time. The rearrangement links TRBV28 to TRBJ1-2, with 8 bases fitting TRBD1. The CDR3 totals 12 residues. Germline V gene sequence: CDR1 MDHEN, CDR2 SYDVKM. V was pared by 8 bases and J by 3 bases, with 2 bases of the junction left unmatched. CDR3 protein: CASQGADYGYTF. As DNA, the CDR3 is TGTGCCAGCCAGGGGGCAGACTATGGCTACACCTTC.

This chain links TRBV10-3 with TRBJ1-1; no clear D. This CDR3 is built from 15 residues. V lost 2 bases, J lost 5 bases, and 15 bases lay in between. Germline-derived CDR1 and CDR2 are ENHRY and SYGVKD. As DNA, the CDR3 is TGTGCCATCAGTGAGAGGGTGGGATCGGGGACTGAAGCTTTCTTT. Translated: CAISERVGSGTEAFF.

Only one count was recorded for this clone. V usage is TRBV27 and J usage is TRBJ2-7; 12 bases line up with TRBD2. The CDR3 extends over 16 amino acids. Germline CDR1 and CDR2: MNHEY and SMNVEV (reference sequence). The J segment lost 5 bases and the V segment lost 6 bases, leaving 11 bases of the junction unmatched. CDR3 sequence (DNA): TGTGCCAGCAGCCGTTTCCTAGCGGGAGGGCCCCACGAGCAGTACTTC. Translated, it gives CASSRFLAGGPHEQYF.

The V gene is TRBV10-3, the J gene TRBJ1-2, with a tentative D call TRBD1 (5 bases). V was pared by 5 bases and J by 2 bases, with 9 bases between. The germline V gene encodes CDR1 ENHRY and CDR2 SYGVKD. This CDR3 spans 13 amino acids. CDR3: CAISRGTNYGYTF. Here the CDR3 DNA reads TGTGCCATCAGTCGCGGGACGAACTATGGCTACACCTTC.

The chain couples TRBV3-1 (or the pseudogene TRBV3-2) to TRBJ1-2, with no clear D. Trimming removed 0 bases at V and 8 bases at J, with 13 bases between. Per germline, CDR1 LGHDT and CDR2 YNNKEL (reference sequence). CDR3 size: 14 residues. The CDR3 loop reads CASSQESTRRGYTF. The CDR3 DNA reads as TGTGCCAGCAGCCAAGAATCCACTCGGCGGGGCTACACCTTC.

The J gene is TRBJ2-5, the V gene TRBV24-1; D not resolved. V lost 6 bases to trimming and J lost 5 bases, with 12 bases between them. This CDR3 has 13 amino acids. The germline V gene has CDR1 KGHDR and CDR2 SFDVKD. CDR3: CATSFAYSETQYF. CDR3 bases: TGTGCCACCAGTTTCGCGTACAGTGAGACCCAGTACTTC.

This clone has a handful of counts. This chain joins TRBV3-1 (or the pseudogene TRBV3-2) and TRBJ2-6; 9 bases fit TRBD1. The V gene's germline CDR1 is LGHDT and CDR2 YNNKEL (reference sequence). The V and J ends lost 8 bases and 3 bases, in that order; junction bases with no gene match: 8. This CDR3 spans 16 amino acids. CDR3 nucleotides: TGTGCCAGCCTGAACAGGGGGCTGGGTGGGGCCAACGTCCTGACTTTC. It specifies CASLNRGLGGANVLTF.

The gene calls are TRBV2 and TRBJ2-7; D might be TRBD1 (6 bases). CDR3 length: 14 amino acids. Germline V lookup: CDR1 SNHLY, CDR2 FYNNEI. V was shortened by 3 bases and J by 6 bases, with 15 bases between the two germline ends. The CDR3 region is CASSEGTGRSEQYF. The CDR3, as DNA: TGTGCCAGCAGTGAGGGAACAGGGCGGAGCGAGCAGTACTTC.

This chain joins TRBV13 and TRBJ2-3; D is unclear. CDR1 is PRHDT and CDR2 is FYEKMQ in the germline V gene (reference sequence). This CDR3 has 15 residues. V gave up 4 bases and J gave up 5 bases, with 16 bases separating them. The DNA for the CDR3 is TGTGCCAGCAGCTCTTCATTTGCGGCTATAGATACGCAGTATTTT. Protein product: CASSSSFAAIDTQYF. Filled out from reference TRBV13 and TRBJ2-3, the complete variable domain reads AAGVIQSPRHLIKEKRETATLKCYPIPRHDTVYWYQQGPGQDPQFLISFYEKMQSDKGSIPDRFSAQQFSDYHSELNMSSLELGDSALYFCASSSSFAAIDTQYFGPGTRLTVL.

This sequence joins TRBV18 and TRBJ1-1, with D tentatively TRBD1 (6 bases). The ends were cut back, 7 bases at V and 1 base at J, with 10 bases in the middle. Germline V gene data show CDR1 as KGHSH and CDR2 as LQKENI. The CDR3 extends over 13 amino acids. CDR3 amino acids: CASLPQGNTEAFF. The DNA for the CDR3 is TGTGCCAGCTTGCCACAGGGGAACACTGAAGCTTTCTTT.

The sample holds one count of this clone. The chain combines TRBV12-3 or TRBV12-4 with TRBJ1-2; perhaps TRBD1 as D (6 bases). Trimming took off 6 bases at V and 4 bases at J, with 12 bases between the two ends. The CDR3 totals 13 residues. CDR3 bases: TGTGCCAGCAGCCTCGGACAGATCTATGGCTACACCTTC. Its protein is CASSLGQIYGYTF.

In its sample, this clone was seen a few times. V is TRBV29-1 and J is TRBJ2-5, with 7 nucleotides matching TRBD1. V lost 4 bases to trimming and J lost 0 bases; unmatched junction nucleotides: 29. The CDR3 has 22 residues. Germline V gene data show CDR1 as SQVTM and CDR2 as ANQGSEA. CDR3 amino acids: CSVGVLTVTGKLRGWYQETQYF. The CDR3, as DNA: TGCAGCGTTGGGGTACTTACCGTGACAGGGAAACTGAGAGGCTGGTACCAAGAGACCCAGTACTTC.

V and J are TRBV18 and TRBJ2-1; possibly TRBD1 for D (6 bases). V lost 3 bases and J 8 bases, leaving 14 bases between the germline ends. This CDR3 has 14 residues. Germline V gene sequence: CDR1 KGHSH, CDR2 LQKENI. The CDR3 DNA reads TGTGCCAGCTCACCCCGGACAGAGAGCGATGAGCAGTTCTTC. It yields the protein CASSPRTESDEQFF.

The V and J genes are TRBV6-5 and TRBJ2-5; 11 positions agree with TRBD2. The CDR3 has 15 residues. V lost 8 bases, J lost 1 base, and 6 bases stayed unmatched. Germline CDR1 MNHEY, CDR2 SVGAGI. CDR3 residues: CASRRLAGPQETQYF. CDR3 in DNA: TGTGCCAGCCGCAGACTAGCGGGACCCCAAGAGACCCAGTACTTC.

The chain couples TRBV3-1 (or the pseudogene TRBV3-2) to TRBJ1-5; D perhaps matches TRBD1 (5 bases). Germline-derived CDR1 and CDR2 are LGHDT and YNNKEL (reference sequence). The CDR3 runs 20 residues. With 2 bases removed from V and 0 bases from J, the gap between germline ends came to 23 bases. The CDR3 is CASSQFPCQRYRYSNQPQHF. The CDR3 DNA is TGTGCCAGCAGCCAATTCCCCTGTCAACGATACAGGTATAGCAATCAGCCCCAGCATTTT.

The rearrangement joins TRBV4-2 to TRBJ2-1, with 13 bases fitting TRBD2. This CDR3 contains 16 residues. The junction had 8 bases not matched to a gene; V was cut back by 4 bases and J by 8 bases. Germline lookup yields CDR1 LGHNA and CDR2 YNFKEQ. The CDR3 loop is CASSPWTSGSGYEQFF. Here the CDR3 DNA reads TGTGCCAGCAGCCCGTGGACTAGCGGGAGCGGATATGAGCAGTTCTTC.

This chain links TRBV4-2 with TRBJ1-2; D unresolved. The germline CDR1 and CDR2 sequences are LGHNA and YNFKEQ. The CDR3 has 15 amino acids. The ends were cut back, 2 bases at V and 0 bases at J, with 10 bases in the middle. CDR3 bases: TGTGCCAGCAGCCAAACCCTCGACTCTAACTATGGCTACACCTTC. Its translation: CASSQTLDSNYGYTF.

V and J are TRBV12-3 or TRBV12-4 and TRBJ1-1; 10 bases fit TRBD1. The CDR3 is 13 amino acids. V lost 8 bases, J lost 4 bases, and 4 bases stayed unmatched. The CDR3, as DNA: TGTGCCAGCGGGACAGGGGTTTTCACTGAAGCTTTCTTT. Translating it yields CASGTGVFTEAFF.

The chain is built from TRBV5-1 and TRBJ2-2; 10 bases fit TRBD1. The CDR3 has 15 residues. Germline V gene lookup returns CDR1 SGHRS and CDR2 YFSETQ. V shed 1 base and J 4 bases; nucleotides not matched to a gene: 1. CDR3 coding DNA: TGCGCCAGCAGCTTGAGGACAGGGGGCACCGGGGAGCTGTTTTTT. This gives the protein CASSLRTGGTGELFF.

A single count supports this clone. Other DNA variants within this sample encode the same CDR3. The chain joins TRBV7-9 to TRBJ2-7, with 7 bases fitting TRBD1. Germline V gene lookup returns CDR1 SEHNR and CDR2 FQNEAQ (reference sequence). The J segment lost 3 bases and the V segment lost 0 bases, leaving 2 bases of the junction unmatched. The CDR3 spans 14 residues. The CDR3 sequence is CASSLAGGDYEQYF. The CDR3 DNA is TGTGCCAGCAGCTTAGCAGGGGGCGACTACGAGCAGTACTTC.

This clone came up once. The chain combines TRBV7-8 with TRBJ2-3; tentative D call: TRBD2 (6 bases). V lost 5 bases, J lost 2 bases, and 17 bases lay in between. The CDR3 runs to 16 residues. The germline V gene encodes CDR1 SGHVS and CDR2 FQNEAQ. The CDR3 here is CASSLRLAGSTDTQYF. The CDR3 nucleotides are TGTGCCAGCAGCCTACGACTGGCGGGGTCCACAGATACGCAGTATTTT.